Listed below are T cell receptor beta chains from one sample, sequenced in a study of T cells after yellow fever vaccination. TCRdb ran MiXCR on the 5' RACE reads and lists one entry per CDR3 protein. Of 170,000 or so distinct CDR3 sequences in the sample, about 6% were seen once. The sample was CD4+ T cells sorted from PBMCs, taken on the day of the first yellow fever vaccination. These receptors all come from a man younger than 35 who received the YFV17D yellow fever vaccine. Both conserved end residues are part of each CDR3. Fields, in order: V gene, J gene, clone size, D gene, CDR3 protein, CDR3 DNA. A D gene is named only where the DNA matches it firmly. The listing skips clone size in some rows; elsewhere it reads once, few, many or a size class.

>TRBV6-5|TRBJ1-1|-|-
CASTSLQESAEAFF
TGTGCCAGCACTAGTCTACAGGAATCCGCTGAAGCTTTCTTT
>TRBV7-2|TRBJ2-3|many|TRBD2
CASSLVSAGGTDTQYF
TGTGCCAGCAGCTTAGTATCGGCGGGGGGCACAGATACGCAGTATTTT
>TRBV7-2|TRBJ2-7|many|-
CASSLDPGTYEQYF
TGTGCCAGCAGCTTAGATCCAGGAACCTACGAGCAGTACTTC
>TRBV10-3|TRBJ1-6|few|TRBD1
CAISESGQAIYNSPLHF
TGTGCCATCAGTGAGTCGGGACAGGCAATCTATAATTCACCCCTCCACTTT
>TRBV6-5|TRBJ2-7|many|-
CASSYRVSGGREQYF
TGTGCCAGCAGTTACCGGGTGTCAGGGGGGCGCGAGCAGTACTTC
>TRBV29-1|TRBJ2-5|many|-
CSGQELQETQYF
TGCAGCGGTCAGGAACTCCAAGAGACCCAGTACTTC
>TRBV7-2|TRBJ2-5|few|-
CASRLGSGGETQYF
TGTGCCAGCAGATTAGGGTCGGGTGGAGAGACCCAGTACTTC
>TRBV7-2|TRBJ1-2|-|-
CASGPGQALYGYTF
TGTGCCAGCGGCCCCGGGCAGGCCCTTTACGGCTACACCTTC
>TRBV12-3/TRBV12-4|TRBJ1-5|once|TRBD1
CASSSPSGTGFSNQPQHF
TGTGCCAGCAGTTCCCCCTCCGGGACAGGGTTTAGCAATCAGCCCCAGCATTTT
>TRBV20-1|TRBJ2-1|-|-
CSARIVGRSYNEQFF
TGCAGTGCTAGAATTGTTGGTCGGTCCTACAATGAGCAGTTCTTC
>TRBV2|TRBJ1-1|large|TRBD1
CASSLRQGNTEAFF
TGTGCCAGCAGTCTCAGACAGGGAAACACTGAAGCTTTCTTT
>TRBV4-3|TRBJ2-3|many|TRBD2
CASSQDLAGSTDTQYF
TGCGCCAGCAGCCAAGATTTAGCGGGGAGCACAGATACGCAGTATTTT
>TRBV7-2|TRBJ2-1|many|-
CASSFRRRDEQFF
TGTGCCAGCAGCTTTAGGAGGAGGGACGAGCAGTTCTTC
>TRBV11-2|TRBJ2-5|many|TRBD2
CASSLVAGGPKTQYF
TGTGCCAGCAGCTTAGTTGCGGGGGGGCCGAAGACCCAGTACTTC
>TRBV12-3/TRBV12-4|TRBJ1-1|many|-
CASSSYRGARTEAFF
TGTGCCAGCAGTTCGTACCGGGGAGCTAGGACTGAAGCTTTCTTT
>TRBV7-3|TRBJ2-7|many|TRBD2
CASSPSGGASYEQYF
TGTGCCAGCAGCCCTAGCGGGGGGGCCTCCTACGAGCAGTACTTC
>TRBV12-3/TRBV12-4|TRBJ1-1|-|-
CASSLQGQGTEAFF
TGTGCCAGCAGCCTACAGGGTCAAGGCACTGAAGCTTTCTTT
>TRBV7-2|TRBJ2-2|many|-
CASSFTKDTGELFF
TGTGCCAGCAGCTTCACGAAGGACACCGGGGAGCTGTTTTTT
>TRBV29-1|TRBJ2-2|many|-
CSAKTGSNTGELFF
TGCAGCGCCAAAACAGGGTCGAACACCGGGGAGCTGTTTTTT
>TRBV7-9|TRBJ2-5|-|-
CASSQTALQETQYF
TGTGCCAGCAGCCAAACAGCGCTCCAAGAGACCCAGTACTTC
>TRBV7-9|TRBJ2-3|many|-
CASSPTSLGADTQYF
TGTGCCAGCAGCCCAACGTCCCTGGGCGCAGATACGCAGTATTTT
>TRBV12-3/TRBV12-4|TRBJ2-3|many|-
CASKLGRFDTQYF
TGTGCCAGCAAACTAGGGCGGTTTGATACGCAGTATTTT
>TRBV20-1|TRBJ2-1|many|TRBD2
CRVAGSYNEQFF
TGCAGGGTAGCGGGGTCCTACAATGAGCAGTTCTTC
>TRBV5-1|TRBJ2-5|few|-
CASSLISGLETQYF
TGCGCCAGCAGCTTGATATCGGGGTTGGAGACCCAGTACTTC
>TRBV5-4|TRBJ1-2|-|TRBD1
CASSLGGTGHYGYTF
TGTGCCAGCAGCTTGGGGGGGACAGGACACTATGGCTACACCTTC
>TRBV5-1|TRBJ1-1|-|-
CASSGPAASEAFF
TGCGCCAGCAGCGGGCCGGCGGCCTCTGAAGCTTTCTTT
>TRBV4-1|TRBJ1-1|few|-
CASSHRGKTAEDTEAFF
TGCGCCAGCAGCCACCGGGGGAAGACGGCAGAGGACACTGAAGCTTTCTTT
>TRBV7-9|TRBJ1-5|few|-
CASSRDSGGNQPQHF
TGTGCCAGCAGCCGTGATTCAGGGGGCAATCAGCCCCAGCATTTT
>TRBV6-2/TRBV6-3|TRBJ1-5|many|-
CASMGDSNQPQHF
TGTGCCAGCATGGGGGATAGCAATCAGCCCCAGCATTTT
>TRBV5-1|TRBJ2-7|many|-
CASRDTSSYEQYF
TGCGCCAGCCGGGACACGAGCTCCTACGAGCAGTACTTC
>TRBV7-2|TRBJ2-5|many|-
CASSHRNQETQYF
TGTGCCAGCAGCCATCGGAACCAAGAGACCCAGTACTTC
>TRBV5-1|TRBJ1-1|many|-
CASSLVSGINTEAFF
TGCGCCAGCAGCTTGGTTTCCGGGATCAACACTGAAGCTTTCTTT
>TRBV4-3|TRBJ2-2|-|TRBD2
CASSQDRGGNTGELFF
TGCGCCAGCAGCCAAGATCGCGGGGGGAACACCGGGGAGCTGTTTTTT
>TRBV28|TRBJ2-1|many|TRBD1
CATRGLGIDEQFF
TGTGCCACCAGGGGGTTAGGTATCGATGAGCAGTTCTTC
>TRBV28|TRBJ2-2|many|-
CASSLVGRSGELFF
TGTGCCAGCAGTTTAGTGGGTCGGAGCGGGGAGCTGTTTTTT
>TRBV4-3|TRBJ1-6|-|TRBD1
CASSLQGQAWDHLHF
TGCGCCAGCAGCCTCCAAGGACAGGCCTGGGACCACCTCCACTTT
>TRBV12-3/TRBV12-4|TRBJ2-7|few|TRBD1
CASSWTGGSPGLQYF
TGTGCCAGCAGCTGGACAGGGGGCTCCCCTGGGTTGCAGTACTTC
>TRBV5-1|TRBJ1-3|many|-
CASRDGFSGNTIYF
TGCGCCAGCAGGGACGGTTTCTCTGGAAACACCATATATTTT
>TRBV5-6|TRBJ2-7|many|-
CASSLAGLSIHEQYF
TGTGCCAGCAGCTTGGCCGGTCTTAGCATCCACGAGCAGTACTTC
>TRBV20-1|TRBJ2-3|few|TRBD1
CSARGDRTGPDTQYF
TGCAGTGCTAGAGGGGACCGGACAGGGCCAGATACGCAGTATTTT
>TRBV4-2|TRBJ2-2|-|TRBD1
CASSQDRGTGGLTGELFF
TGTGCCAGCAGCCAAGATCGGGGGACAGGGGGTTTAACCGGGGAGCTGTTTTTT
>TRBV30|TRBJ1-5|few|-
CAWGYRGNQPQHF
TGTGCCTGGGGCTACAGGGGCAATCAGCCCCAGCATTTT
>TRBV24-1|TRBJ2-1|-|-
CATSDWKAGNEQFF
TGTGCCACCAGTGATTGGAAGGCCGGCAATGAGCAGTTCTTC
>TRBV20-1|TRBJ2-1|-|-
CSASKALPLRIEQFF
TGCAGTGCGTCCAAGGCCTTACCGCTAAGGATTGAGCAGTTCTTC
>TRBV7-2|TRBJ2-3|-|-
CASSLLRASPTDTQYF
TGTGCCAGCAGCTTATTAAGGGCCTCCCCCACAGATACGCAGTATTTT
>TRBV9|TRBJ1-6|few|-
CASSARQDLVESSYNSPLHF
TGTGCCAGCAGCGCGAGACAGGACTTAGTAGAGAGCTCCTATAATTCACCCCTCCACTTT
>TRBV18|TRBJ2-3|many|TRBD2
CASSPPFSGASTDTQYF
TGTGCCAGCTCACCACCGTTCAGCGGGGCTAGCACAGATACGCAGTATTTT
>TRBV7-3|TRBJ2-1|once|-
CARGRQSNEQFF
TGTGCCCGCGGTCGCCAGTCCAATGAGCAGTTCTTC
>TRBV4-1|TRBJ2-7|many|TRBD2
CASSRLPPGLALPSSYEQYF
TGCGCCAGCAGCCGATTACCCCCGGGACTAGCGCTCCCGAGCTCCTACGAGCAGTACTTC
>TRBV9|TRBJ1-5|many|-
CASSVGYTPYQPQHF
TGTGCCAGCAGCGTAGGGTACACTCCTTATCAGCCCCAGCATTTT
>TRBV20-1|TRBJ2-2|many|TRBD1
CSASANRGTGELFF
TGCAGTGCTAGCGCGAACAGGGGAACCGGGGAGCTGTTTTTT
>TRBV6-2/TRBV6-3|TRBJ1-1|many|-
CASSDSATEAFF
TGTGCCAGCAGTGACTCGGCGACTGAAGCTTTCTTT
>TRBV15|TRBJ1-4|-|-
CATSRVGTNEKLFF
TGTGCCACCAGCAGAGTAGGGACTAATGAAAAACTGTTTTTT
>TRBV4-2|TRBJ1-1|many|-
CASSQGTKVQTEAFF
TGTGCCAGCAGCCAAGGTACGAAGGTCCAGACTGAAGCTTTCTTT
>TRBV6-4|TRBJ1-6|-|TRBD1
CASRDWDRTNSPLHF
TGTGCCAGCAGAGACTGGGACAGAACTAATTCACCCCTCCACTTT